The subject of this entry is one TCR beta chain. Its specificity is not known. 13 Jbeta primers and 60 Vbeta primers were used for the PCR. Sequencing used immunoSEQ multiplex PCR; TCRdb keeps in-frame clones, though not all of them. The sample carries 150,000 or so clones, just under 80% recorded once. The CDR3 covers 19 residues. Trimming cost V 6 bases and J 3 bases; bases outside gene matches: 16. Per germline, CDR1 MDHEN and CDR2 SYDVKM. This entry comes from a study of cytomegalovirus exposure and HLA in healthy donors. Study-level information: Caucasian-associated ancestry cluster membership applied to less than 85% of over 350 genotyped donors. Study-level findings and limits: Another analysis was done later, and it associated more than 15,000 TCR beta sequences with HLA alleles at 0.05 false discovery rate. In a later analysis, HLA-associated TCR beta chains were more clonally expanded than equally common others.

Donors were ostensibly healthy at sampling, although undocumented immune exposures were probable. The chain carries TRBV28 and TRBJ1-6; 8 nucleotides line up with TRBD1. This sequence originates from a woman aged 40 to 55 in good health and CMV-seropositive. Source material: PBMCs. CDR3: CASRAGQVLVVGYNSPLHF. The CDR3 DNA reads TGTGCCAGCAGAGCGGGACAGGTTCTTGTAGTTGGCTATAATTCACCCCTCCACTTT.